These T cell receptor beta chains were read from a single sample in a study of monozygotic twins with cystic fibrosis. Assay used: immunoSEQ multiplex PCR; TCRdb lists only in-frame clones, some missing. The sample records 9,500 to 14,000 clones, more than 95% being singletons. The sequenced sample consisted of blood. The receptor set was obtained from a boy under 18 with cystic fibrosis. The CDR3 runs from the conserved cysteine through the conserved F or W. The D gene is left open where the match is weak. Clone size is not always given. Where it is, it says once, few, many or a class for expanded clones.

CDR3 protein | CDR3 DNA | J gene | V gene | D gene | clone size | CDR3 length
CASSPGTDGYEQYF | TGTGCCAGCTCACCTGGGACAGACGGCTACGAGCAGTACTTC | TRBJ2-7 | TRBV18 | TRBD1 | NA | 14
CASSLAGLNTEAFF | TGTGCCAGCAGCTTAGCAGGCCTGAACACTGAAGCTTTCTTT | TRBJ1-1 | TRBV7-8 | NA | NA | 14
CASISPTSGRADTQYF | TGTGCCAGCATAAGTCCTACTAGCGGGAGAGCAGATACGCAGTATTTT | TRBJ2-3 | TRBV28 | TRBD2 | NA | 16
CASSMRTGQNGYTF | TGTGCCAGTAGTATGAGGACAGGGCAAAATGGCTACACCTTC | TRBJ1-2 | TRBV19 | TRBD1 | NA | 14
CAWGGGYNEQFF | TGTGCCTGGGGGGGAGGGTACAATGAGCAGTTCTTC | TRBJ2-1 | TRBV30 | TRBD2 | NA | 12
CASSQVTARNTGELFF | TGCGCCAGCAGCCAAGTGACAGCGAGGAACACCGGGGAGCTGTTTTTT | TRBJ2-2 | TRBV4-1 | NA | NA | 16
CASSEATTDPNTEAFF | TGTGCCAGCAGTGAAGCTACCACCGACCCGAACACTGAAGCTTTCTTT | TRBJ1-1 | TRBV9 | NA | NA | 16
CASEVSGGTDTQYF | TGTGCCAGCGAGGTCAGTGGGGGGACAGATACGCAGTATTTT | TRBJ2-3 | TRBV6-1 | NA | once | 14
CAIVGGVYNEQFF | TGTGCCATAGTCGGGGGGGTATACAATGAGCAGTTCTTC | TRBJ2-1 | TRBV6-6 | TRBD2 | NA | 13
CASSQSGTSGELFF | TGTGCCAGCAGCCAATCAGGGACATCCGGGGAGCTGTTTTTT | TRBJ2-2 | TRBV7-8 | NA | NA | 14
CASGNSDSKEKLFF | TGTGCCAGCGGCAATTCTGACAGTAAGGAAAAACTGTTTTTT | TRBJ1-4 | TRBV7-9 | NA | NA | 14
CASSSIARGNTIYF | TGTGCCAGCAGTTCGATAGCGCGGGGAAACACCATATATTTT | TRBJ1-3 | TRBV6-5 | NA | few | 14
CASSPNRGTYQETQYF | TGTGCCAGCAGTCCCAACAGGGGAACGTACCAAGAGACCCAGTACTTC | TRBJ2-5 | TRBV28 | TRBD1 | NA | 16
CASGLRGREYGYTF | TGTGCCAGTGGCTTGCGGGGGCGGGAATACGGCTACACCTTC | TRBJ1-2 | TRBV19 | NA | NA | 14
CATSTNLAGDSGTDTQYF | TGTGCCACCAGCACCAACCTAGCGGGAGATTCGGGCACAGATACGCAGTATTTT | TRBJ2-3 | TRBV15 | TRBD2 | NA | 18
CASSWRGLGNSPLHF | TGTGCCAGCAGCTGGAGGGGACTGGGAAATTCACCCCTCCACTTT | TRBJ1-6 | TRBV7-9 | NA | NA | 15
CASTTELRPYNEQFF | TGTGCCAGTACTACCGAGCTTCGTCCTTACAATGAGCAGTTCTTC | TRBJ2-1 | TRBV5-4 | NA | NA | 15
CASSQASTSQNTGELFF | TGCGCCAGCAGCCAAGCGTCGACTAGCCAGAACACCGGGGAGCTGTTTTTT | TRBJ2-2 | TRBV4-1 | TRBD2 | NA | 17
CASSLARGFHNEQFF | TGTGCCAGCAGCTTAGCGAGGGGCTTTCACAATGAGCAGTTCTTC | TRBJ2-1 | TRBV11-2 | NA | NA | 15
CASRAAYSNQPQHF | TGTGCCAGCCGTGCGGCCTATAGCAATCAGCCCCAGCATTTT | TRBJ1-5 | TRBV6-1 | NA | NA | 14
CASSIWGRLKNEQFF | TGTGCCAGTAGTATATGGGGGCGCTTAAAGAATGAGCAGTTCTTC | TRBJ2-1 | TRBV19 | NA | NA | 15
CASSFGSGGEQYF | TGTGCCAGCAGCTTTGGAAGCGGGGGAGAGCAGTACTTC | TRBJ2-7 | TRBV4-2 | TRBD2 | NA | 13
CASTDTGIEAFF | TGCGCCAGCACCGATACAGGGATCGAAGCTTTCTTT | TRBJ1-1 | TRBV5-1 | NA | NA | 12
CASSSGGGARDTQYF | TGTGCCAGCAGCTCGGGCGGGGGGGCGAGGGATACGCAGTATTTT | TRBJ2-3 | TRBV7-2 | TRBD2 | NA | 15
CASSLEDGGNEQYF | TGTGCCAGCAGTTTAGAGGATGGGGGTAACGAGCAGTACTTC | TRBJ2-7 | TRBV28 | NA | once | 14
CASRKGADTEAFF | TGTGCCAGCAGGAAAGGGGCGGACACTGAAGCTTTCTTT | TRBJ1-1 | TRBV7-2 | NA | NA | 13
CASSIGSGRNTEAFF | TGTGCCAGTAGTATAGGTTCAGGGAGGAACACTGAAGCTTTCTTT | TRBJ1-1 | TRBV19 | NA | NA | 15
CAWSVMGLGNIQYF | TGTGCCTGGAGTGTCATGGGACTGGGAAACATTCAGTACTTC | TRBJ2-4 | TRBV30 | NA | NA | 14
CASSLGAGGGYGYTF | TGTGCCAGCAGCTTAGGAGCCGGGGGTGGCTATGGCTACACCTTC | TRBJ1-2 | TRBV7-9 | NA | NA | 15
CASSLLDRSTDTQYF | TGTGCCAGCAGTTTATTGGACAGGAGCACAGATACGCAGTATTTT | TRBJ2-3 | TRBV28 | TRBD1 | NA | 15
CASSPGIRGAEETQYF | TGTGCCAGCTCACCAGGCATCCGGGGGGCTGAAGAGACCCAGTACTTC | TRBJ2-5 | TRBV18 | NA | NA | 16
CASSLTGGNTEAFF | TGTGCCAGCAGTTTAACAGGGGGTAACACTGAAGCTTTCTTT | TRBJ1-1 | TRBV27 | TRBD1 | once | 14
CASSGRGLNYGYTF | TGTGCCAGTAGTGGCAGGGGGCTCAACTATGGCTACACCTTC | TRBJ1-2 | TRBV19 | TRBD1 | NA | 14
CASRTFTENYGYTF | TGTGCCAGCAGGACCTTCACGGAGAACTATGGCTACACCTTC | TRBJ1-2 | TRBV6-5 | NA | NA | 14
CASSRSDNQPQHF | TGTGCCAGCAGTAGGAGTGACAATCAGCCCCAGCATTTT | TRBJ1-5 | TRBV6-5 | NA | NA | 13
CASSLNGAEGEKLFF | TGTGCCAGCAGCTTAAACGGAGCTGAGGGGGAAAAACTGTTTTTT | TRBJ1-4 | TRBV7-2 | NA | NA | 15
CASSLDRGSNSPLHF | TGTGCCAGCAGCCTGGACAGGGGGTCAAATTCACCCCTCCACTTT | TRBJ1-6 | TRBV5-4 | TRBD1 | NA | 15
CASRSPGTGDYGYTF | TGTGCCAGCAGGTCCCCCGGGACAGGGGACTATGGCTACACCTTC | TRBJ1-2 | TRBV5-6 | TRBD1 | NA | 15
CASSSQGVREKLFF | TGTGCCAGCAGCTCACAGGGGGTAAGGGAAAAACTGTTTTTT | TRBJ1-4 | TRBV7-9 | TRBD1 | NA | 14
CASAILAGYEQYF | TGTGCCAGCGCTATACTAGCGGGATACGAGCAGTACTTC | TRBJ2-7 | TRBV7-9 | TRBD2 | NA | 13
CATSTGTINYEQYF | TGTGCCACCTCAACAGGGACCATAAATTACGAGCAGTACTTC | TRBJ2-7 | TRBV2 | NA | NA | 14
CAWSVKARDVGGYTF | TGTGCCTGGAGTGTAAAGGCCAGGGACGTTGGTGGCTACACCTTC | TRBJ1-2 | TRBV30 | NA | NA | 15